These 7 T cell receptor beta chains were all obtained from the same sample, sequenced in a study of control samples from healthy donors and cancer patients. Here immunoSEQ multiplex PCR was the method, and the copy in TCRdb shows in-frame clones only, minus some. The table lists roughly 45,000 clones, just over 85% of them singletons. The sequenced material came from PBMCs. These receptors all stem from a woman between 45 and 65 years old with lung cancer.

V gene TRBV10-2 combines with J gene TRBJ1-3, with a tentative D call TRBD1 (5 bases). This CDR3 has 16 residues. CDR1 WSHSY and CDR2 SAAADI come from the germline V gene. Trimming shortened V by 3 bases and J by 3 bases, and 15 bases separated the two germline ends. The CDR3 nucleotides read TGCGCCAGCAGTGAAGCAGGGCGCCTTATTGGAAACACCATATATTTT. This sequence encodes CASSEAGRLIGNTIYF.

CDR3: CASSFHESSLETEAFF. The DNA of the CDR3 is TGTGCCAGCAGTTTCCATGAGTCATCCCTTGAGACTGAAGCTTTCTTT. V gene TRBV28 combines with J gene TRBJ1-1; D not resolved. The CDR3 runs to 16 residues. Deletions cut 3 bases from V and 5 bases from J, with 19 bases between. CDR1 is MDHEN, CDR2 SYDVKM, per germline.

CDR3 region: CASSQGGTGFRDTQYF. CDR3 coding DNA: TGTGCCAGCAGCCAAGGGGGGACAGGGTTTCGAGATACGCAGTATTTT. The rearrangement joins TRBV14 to TRBJ2-3; the match to TRBD1 covers 9 bases. Germline V gives CDR1 SGHDN, CDR2 FVKESK. After removal of 1 base from V and 5 bases from J, the junction contained 7 bases not matched to a gene. The CDR3 runs 16 residues.

V usage is TRBV29-1 and J usage is TRBJ1-4; a possible D gene is TRBD1 (6 bases). This CDR3 comprises 13 residues. With 2 bases removed from V and 6 bases from J, the gap between germline ends came to 10 bases. The germline gives CDR1 SQVTM, CDR2 ANQGSEA. In nucleotides, the CDR3 is TGCAGCGTTGAAAACCCAGGGGATGAAAAACTGTTTTTT. Its translation is CSVENPGDEKLFF.

This chain joins TRBV5-1 and TRBJ1-3; perhaps TRBD1 as D (6 bases). CDR3 length: 15 amino acids. Trimming removed 5 bases at V and 1 base at J, with 13 bases between. Germline V gene lookup returns CDR1 SGHRS and CDR2 YFSETQ. The CDR3 loop reads CASSEDRFSGNTIYF. CDR3 sequence (DNA): TGCGCCAGCAGTGAGGACAGATTTTCTGGAAACACCATATATTTT.

This rearrangement joins TRBV7-2 to TRBJ1-2; D gene unclear. There are 14 residues in the CDR3. From germline, CDR1 is SGHTA and CDR2 FQGNSA. V gave up 1 base and J gave up 8 bases, with 14 bases separating them. The CDR3: CASSLDRRPEGYTF. For the CDR3, the DNA is TGTGCCAGCAGCTTAGATAGGCGTCCCGAGGGCTACACCTTC. Complete variable domain (other parts from reference TRBV7-2 and TRBJ1-2): GAGVSQSPSNKVTEKGKDVELRCDPISGHTALYWYRQSLGQGLEFLIYFQGNSAPDKSGLPSDRFSAERTGGSVSTLTIQRTQQEDSAVYLCASSLDRRPEGYTFGSGTRLTVV.

The V and J genes are TRBV28 and TRBJ1-4; D ambiguous. CDR1 and CDR2 (germline): MDHEN, SYDVKM. This CDR3 comprises 12 residues. V lost 7 bases to trimming and J lost 5 bases, with 8 bases between them. This chain's CDR3 is CASTIPNEKLFF. In DNA form, the CDR3 reads TGTGCCAGCACCATACCAAATGAAAAACTGTTTTTT.